Listed below are T cell receptor beta chains from one sample, sequenced in a study of blood T cell repertoires in COVID-19. Sequencing was performed with immunoSEQ multiplex PCR; in TCRdb, only in-frame clones are kept and a portion is missing. The data hold 90,000 to 100,000 clones, with around 80% observed a single time. Sequencing was carried out using peripheral blood. The receptor source for this set is a man aged 60-69 years with acute or convalescent COVID-19. Each CDR3 is given with its conserved first and last residue. Each record gives: V gene, J gene, D gene, CDR3 protein. A D gene is named only where the DNA matches it firmly.

TRBV11-3,TRBJ1-1,TRBD1,CASSPPGQRNTEAFF
TRBV7-2,TRBJ2-3,TRBD2,CASSATSGADTQYF
TRBV10-3,TRBJ1-4,NA,CAISRGATNEKLFF
TRBV3-1/TRBV3-2,TRBJ1-1,NA,CASSPGEGSTEAFF
TRBV7-9,TRBJ1-6,NA,CASSLGGFGSPLHF
TRBV5-6,TRBJ2-3,TRBD2,CASSFAGGSTDTQYF
TRBV14,TRBJ2-6,NA,CASSQEPSSGANVLTF
TRBV11-2,TRBJ1-2,NA,CASSLEGDFYGYTF
TRBV6-5,TRBJ1-5,TRBD1,CASSRNLDRGQTQHF
TRBV27,TRBJ1-1,TRBD1,CASIRQGAGEAFF
TRBV27,TRBJ2-5,TRBD2,CASTLKSGRGGETQYF
TRBV6-5,TRBJ1-3,TRBD1,CASGETGFGNTIYF
TRBV24-1,TRBJ1-1,TRBD1,CATSEQDRGPNTEAFF
TRBV19,TRBJ1-6,TRBD1,CASIATGGISPLHF
TRBV5-5,TRBJ1-2,TRBD1,CASSLQGGVDYGYTF
TRBV7-9,TRBJ1-3,NA,CASSLSVSGNTIYF
TRBV30,TRBJ1-2,NA,CAWVDTGYTF
TRBV10-1,TRBJ2-7,NA,CASSEVGGQLIAEQYF
TRBV18,TRBJ2-1,TRBD2,CASSPPTSGNSYNEQFF
TRBV30,TRBJ1-2,NA,CAWTGDGNGYTF
TRBV12-3/TRBV12-4,TRBJ1-4,NA,CASSFRLSEKLFF
TRBV28,TRBJ2-7,TRBD1,CASSFGDRAHYEQYF
TRBV6-4,TRBJ1-1,NA,CASSRGSQSEAFF
TRBV30,TRBJ2-5,TRBD2,CAWSRTSGETQYF
TRBV30,TRBJ1-6,TRBD1,CAWSLLGTVNNSPLHF
TRBV19,TRBJ1-2,NA,CASTPIGYSFSYGYTF
TRBV7-9,TRBJ1-5,NA,CASGAIGQPQHF
TRBV3-1/TRBV3-2,TRBJ1-5,NA,CASSQGTTYSNQPQHF
TRBV5-4,TRBJ1-5,TRBD1,CASSRQGTDQPQHF
TRBV4-3,TRBJ2-2,NA,CASSQGKGVAGELFF
TRBV20-1,TRBJ2-2,NA,CSASTGIYLLRWNTGELFF
TRBV19,TRBJ2-3,NA,CASTQGSTDTQYF
TRBV7-2,TRBJ1-2,NA,CASSPSSYGYTF
TRBV6-6,TRBJ2-3,NA,CASRGLAEDTDTQYF
TRBV5-5,TRBJ2-7,NA,CASSLTDTSSYEQYF
TRBV7-9,TRBJ2-2,TRBD1,CASSAAGTGNTGELFF
TRBV12-3/TRBV12-4,TRBJ1-1,NA,CASSFSSGWAFF
TRBV7-9,TRBJ1-2,NA,CASSYPGFGYTF
TRBV11-2,TRBJ2-5,NA,CASSETGSVTQYF
TRBV3-1/TRBV3-2,TRBJ1-2,TRBD1,CASSPPHYDRVVARGYTF
TRBV18,TRBJ1-1,TRBD1,CASSPARGGENTEAFF
TRBV18,TRBJ1-4,TRBD1,CASSPRTGTGGEKLFF
TRBV5-1,TRBJ2-3,TRBD2,CASLPRPGLAGVLNTQYF